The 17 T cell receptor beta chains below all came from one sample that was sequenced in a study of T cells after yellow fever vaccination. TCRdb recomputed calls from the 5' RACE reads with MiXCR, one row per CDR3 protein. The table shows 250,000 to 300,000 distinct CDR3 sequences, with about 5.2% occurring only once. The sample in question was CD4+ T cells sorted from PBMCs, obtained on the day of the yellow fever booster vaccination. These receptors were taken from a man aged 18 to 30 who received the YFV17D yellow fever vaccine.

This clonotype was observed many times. In DNA, the CDR3 is TGTGCCAGCAGTTTACAGGGGACCCTACTAGATACGCAGTATTTT. Translating gives CASSLQGTLLDTQYF. The rearrangement links TRBV6-5 to TRBJ2-3; 7 bases map to TRBD1. The CDR3 spans 15 residues. The germline gives CDR1 MNHEY, CDR2 SVGAGI. V gave up 4 bases and J gave up 5 bases; unmatched junction bases: 9.

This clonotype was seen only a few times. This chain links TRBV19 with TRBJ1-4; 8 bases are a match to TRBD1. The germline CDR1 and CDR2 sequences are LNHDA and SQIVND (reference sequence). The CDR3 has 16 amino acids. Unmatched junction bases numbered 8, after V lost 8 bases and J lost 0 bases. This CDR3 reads CASGRTGIATNEKLFF. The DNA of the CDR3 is TGTGCCAGTGGAAGGACAGGGATTGCAACTAATGAAAAACTGTTTTTT. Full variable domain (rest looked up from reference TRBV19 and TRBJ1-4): DGGITQSPKYLFRKEGQNVTLSCEQNLNHDAMYWYRQDPGQGLRLIYYSQIVNDFQKGDIAEGYSVSREKKESFPLTVTSAQKNPTAFYLCASGRTGIATNEKLFFGSGTQLSVL.

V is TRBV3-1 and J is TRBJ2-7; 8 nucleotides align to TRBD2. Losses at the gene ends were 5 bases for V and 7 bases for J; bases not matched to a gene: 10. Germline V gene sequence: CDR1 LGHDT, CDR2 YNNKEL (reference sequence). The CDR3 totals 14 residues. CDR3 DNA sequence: TGTGCCAGCAGCTTACGGGGGGGCCGGAGGGAGCAGTACTTC. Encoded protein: CASSLRGGRREQYF.

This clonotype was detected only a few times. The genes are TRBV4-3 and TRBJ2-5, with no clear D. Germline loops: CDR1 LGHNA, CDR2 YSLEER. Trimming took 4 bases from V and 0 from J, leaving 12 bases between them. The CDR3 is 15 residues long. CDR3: CASSRSLGYQETQYF. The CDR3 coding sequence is TGCGCCAGCAGCCGCTCCCTGGGGTACCAAGAGACCCAGTACTTC.

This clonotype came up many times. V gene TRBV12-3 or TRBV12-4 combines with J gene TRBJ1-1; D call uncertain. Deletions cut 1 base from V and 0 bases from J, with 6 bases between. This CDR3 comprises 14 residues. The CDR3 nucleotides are TGTGCCAGCAGTTTAGGCCTCATGAACACTGAAGCTTTCTTT. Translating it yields CASSLGLMNTEAFF.

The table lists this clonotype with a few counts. DNA for the CDR3: TGTGCCAGCAGTTACGCCCCATCCGGGACGTCGTACAATGAGCAGTTCTTC. Translated: CASSYAPSGTSYNEQFF. This chain connects TRBV6-2 or TRBV6-3 to TRBJ2-1; D tentatively reads TRBD1 or TRBD2 (5 bases each). V lost 2 bases to trimming and J lost 4 bases, with 18 bases between them. The CDR3 has 17 residues. The V gene's germline CDR1 is MNHEY and CDR2 SVGEGT.

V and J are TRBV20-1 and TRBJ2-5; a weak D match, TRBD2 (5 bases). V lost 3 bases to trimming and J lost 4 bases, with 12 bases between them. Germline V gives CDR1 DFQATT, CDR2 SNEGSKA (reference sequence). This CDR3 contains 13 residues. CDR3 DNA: TGCAGTGCTAGGGGAGATAGACGAGAGACCCAGTACTTC. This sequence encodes CSARGDRRETQYF.

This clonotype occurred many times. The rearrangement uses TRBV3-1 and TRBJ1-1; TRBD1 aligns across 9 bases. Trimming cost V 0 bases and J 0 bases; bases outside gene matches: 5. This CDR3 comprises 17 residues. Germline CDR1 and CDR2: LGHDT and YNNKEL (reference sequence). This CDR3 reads CASSQDGQGSVNTEAFF. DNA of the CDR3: TGTGCCAGCAGCCAAGACGGACAGGGGTCGGTGAACACTGAAGCTTTCTTT. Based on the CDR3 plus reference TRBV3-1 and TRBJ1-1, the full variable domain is DTAVSQTPKYLVTQMGNDKSIKCEQNLGHDTMYWYKQDSKKFLKIMFSYNNKELIINETVPNRFSPKSPDKAHLNLHINSLELGDSAVYFCASSQDGQGSVNTEAFFGQGTRLTVV.

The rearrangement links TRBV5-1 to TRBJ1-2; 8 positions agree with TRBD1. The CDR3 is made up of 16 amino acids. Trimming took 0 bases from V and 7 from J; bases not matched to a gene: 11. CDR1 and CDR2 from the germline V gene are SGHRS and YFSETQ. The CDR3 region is CASSLVPDRGIGGYTF. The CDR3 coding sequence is TGCGCCAGCAGCTTGGTACCCGACAGGGGTATTGGTGGCTACACCTTC.

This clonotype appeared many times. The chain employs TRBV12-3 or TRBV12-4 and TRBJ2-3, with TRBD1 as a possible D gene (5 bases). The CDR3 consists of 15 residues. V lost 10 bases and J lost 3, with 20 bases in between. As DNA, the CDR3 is TGTGCCACCCGGAGACAGAGTATCAGTACAGATACGCAGTATTTT. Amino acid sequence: CATRRQSISTDTQYF.

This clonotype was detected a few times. CDR3 nucleotide sequence: TGTGCCAGCAGTTTCCAAACAGATACGCAGTATTTT. The encoded protein is CASSFQTDTQYF. The V call is TRBV2, the J call TRBJ2-3; unclear D gene. From germline, CDR1 is SNHLY and CDR2 FYNNEI. The CDR3 has 12 amino acids. Trimming removed 5 bases from V and 3 bases from J, with 6 bases in between.

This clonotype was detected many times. CDR3 nucleotide sequence: TGTGCCAGCAGCCCCTGGGGCGAGCAGTACTTC. It codes for CASSPWGEQYF. This rearrangement joins TRBV7-9 to TRBJ2-7; D unresolved. The V gene's germline CDR1 is SEHNR and CDR2 FQNEAQ (reference sequence). The CDR3 spans 11 residues. The V end lost 5 bases, the J end lost 6 bases, and 8 bases lay between the germline ends.

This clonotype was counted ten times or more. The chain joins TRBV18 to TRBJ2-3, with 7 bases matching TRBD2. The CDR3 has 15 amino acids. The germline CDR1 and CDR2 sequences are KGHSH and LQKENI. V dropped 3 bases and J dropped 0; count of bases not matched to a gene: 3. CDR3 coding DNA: TGTGCCAGCTCACCGGGGAGGGCCAGCACAGATACGCAGTATTTT. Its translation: CASSPGRASTDTQYF.

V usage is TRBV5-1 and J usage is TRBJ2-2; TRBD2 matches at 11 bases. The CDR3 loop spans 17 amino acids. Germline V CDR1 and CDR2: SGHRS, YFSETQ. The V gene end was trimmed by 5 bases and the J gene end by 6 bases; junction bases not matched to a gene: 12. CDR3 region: CASRPLLAGGPAGELFF. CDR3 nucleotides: TGCGCCAGCAGGCCGCTTTTAGCGGGGGGGCCGGCCGGGGAGCTGTTTTTT.

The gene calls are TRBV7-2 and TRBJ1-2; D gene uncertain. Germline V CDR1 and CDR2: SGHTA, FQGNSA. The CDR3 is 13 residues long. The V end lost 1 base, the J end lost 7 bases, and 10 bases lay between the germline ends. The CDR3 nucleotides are TGTGCCAGCAGCTTAGAAGCTAATATTGGCTACACCTTC. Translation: CASSLEANIGYTF.

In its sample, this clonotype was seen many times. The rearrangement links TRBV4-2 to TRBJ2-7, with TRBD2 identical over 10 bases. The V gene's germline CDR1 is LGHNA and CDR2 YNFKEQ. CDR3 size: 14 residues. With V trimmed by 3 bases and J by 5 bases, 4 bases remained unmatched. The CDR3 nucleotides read TGTGCCAGCAGCCATTCCGGGACTAGCGACGAGCAGTACTTC. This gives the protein CASSHSGTSDEQYF.

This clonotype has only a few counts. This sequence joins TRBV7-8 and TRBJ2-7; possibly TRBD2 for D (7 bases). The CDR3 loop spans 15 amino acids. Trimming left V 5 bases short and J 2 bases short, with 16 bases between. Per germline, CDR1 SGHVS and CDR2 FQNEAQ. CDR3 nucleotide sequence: TGTGCCAGCAGCCCCCGTAGGGGGGGCCCCTACGAGCAGTACGTC. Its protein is CASSPRRGGPYEQYV.